The 30 T cell receptor beta chains listed next were all sequenced from one sample in a study of T cells in Graves' hyperthyroidism and ophthalmopathy. Amplified TCR beta CDR3 regions came from RNA transcripts. Carried out on the TCR CDR3, a first-round RT-PCR used the HTBI primer set. Each CDR3 protein gets one entry after TCRdb re-called the multiplex PCR reads with MiXCR. The table has about 400,000 distinct CDR3 sequences, 15% to 17% seen once. The material sequenced was blood. Receptors originate from a woman between 18 and 29 years old with Graves' hyperthyroidism.

For this clonotype: A much larger clone lies one base from this, so it may be a read error. For the CDR3, the DNA is TGCAGTGCTAGCTCAGGGAACTATGGCTACACCTTC. It codes for CSASSGNYGYTF. This chain links TRBV20-1 with TRBJ1-2, with D possibly matching TRBD1 (5 bases). Trimming removed 3 bases from V and 2 bases from J, with 7 bases in between. Looked up from germline, CDR1 is DFQATT and CDR2 is SNEGSKA (reference sequence). The CDR3 spans 12 residues.

This clonotype was counted at least ten times. This chain joins TRBV5-1 and TRBJ2-7; D may match TRBD1 or TRBD2 (5 bases each). This CDR3 region has 14 residues. V lost 0 bases and J 6 bases, leaving 13 bases between the germline ends. Germline lookup yields CDR1 SGHRS and CDR2 YFSETQ. The CDR3 reads CASSLAARAGEQYF. CDR3 DNA sequence: TGCGCCAGCAGCTTGGCGGCCAGGGCGGGCGAGCAGTACTTC.

This chain joins TRBV6-1 and TRBJ2-5; 9 positions agree with TRBD1. CDR1 and CDR2 (germline): MNHNS, SASEGT. This CDR3 spans 15 amino acids. J lost 4 bases, V lost 3 bases, and 6 bases had no gene match. The CDR3 is CASSDGDRDTETQYF. In DNA form, the CDR3 reads TGTGCCAGCAGTGACGGGGACAGGGACACAGAGACCCAGTACTTC.

The chain has TRBV19 and TRBJ2-4; D is tentatively TRBD1 or TRBD2 (6 bases each). V was clipped by 5 bases and J by 0 bases, with 17 bases between them. Germline CDR1 reads LNHDA; CDR2 reads SQIVND (reference sequence). CDR3 size: 17 residues. In DNA form, the CDR3 reads TGTGCCAGTAGTCCGTGGGGCCGGGGGCTAGCCAAAAACATTCAGTACTTC. It translates to CASSPWGRGLAKNIQYF.

There are many counts of this clonotype. This chain links TRBV27 with TRBJ1-6; tentatively, D is TRBD1 (5 bases). V was shortened by 0 bases and J by 3 bases, with 12 bases between the two germline ends. Germline V lookup: CDR1 MNHEY, CDR2 SMNVEV (reference sequence). The CDR3 covers 17 residues. The CDR3 region is CASSLSGLRGYNSPLHF. The DNA of the CDR3 is TGTGCCAGCAGTTTATCTGGCCTGAGGGGCTATAATTCACCCCTCCACTTT.

About this clonotype itself: A read error may be the cause here, since a much bigger clone is one base away. CDR3 DNA: TGTGCCAGCAGTCCCCGGACAGGGATACCCTACAATGAGCAGTACTTC. It specifies CASSPRTGIPYNEQYF. This rearrangement joins TRBV28 to TRBJ2-1; 8 bases are shared with TRBD1. The end of the DNA is better explained by TRBJ2-7, so the J call may be wrong. Germline loops: CDR1 MDHEN, CDR2 SYDVKM. The CDR3 consists of 16 residues.

This rearrangement joins TRBV4-2 to TRBJ1-3; D might be TRBD1 (5 bases). The CDR3 length is 16 residues. V lost 0 bases, J lost 4 bases, and 13 bases lay in between. In germline, CDR1 is LGHNA, CDR2 YNFKEQ. This chain's CDR3 is CASSQDWGRGGNTIYF. For the CDR3, the DNA is TGTGCCAGCAGCCAAGACTGGGGTAGGGGAGGAAACACCATATATTTT.

This clonotype showed up many times. This chain connects TRBV9 to TRBJ2-7; 8 nucleotides agree with TRBD2. V lost 4 bases to trimming and J lost 2 bases; unmatched junction nucleotides: 8. The CDR3 loop spans 15 amino acids. Looked up from germline, CDR1 is SGDLS and CDR2 is YYNGEE. This CDR3 reads CASSSSSGRPYEQYF. The DNA for the CDR3 is TGTGCCAGCAGCTCAAGCAGCGGGAGACCCTACGAGCAGTACTTC.

The table lists this clonotype with a few counts. This CDR3 reads CSARQGRNEKLFF. CDR3 bases: TGCAGTGCGCGACAGGGGCGAAATGAAAAACTGTTTTTT. The V and J genes are TRBV20-1 and TRBJ1-4; 8 positions match TRBD1. The CDR3 length is 13 residues. Germline V CDR1 and CDR2: DFQATT, SNEGSKA (reference sequence). The V segment lost 6 bases and the J segment 5 bases; nucleotides outside the gene matches: 5.

The genes are TRBV2 and TRBJ2-5; 9 nucleotides match TRBD1. Trimming removed 11 bases from V and 3 bases from J; junction bases left unmatched: 7. CDR3 length: 13 residues. Germline loops: CDR1 SNHLY, CDR2 FYNNEI. The CDR3: CASERDREETQYF. The CDR3, as DNA: TGTGCCTCGGAGCGGGACAGGGAAGAGACCCAGTACTTC.

The chain uses TRBV2 and TRBJ1-1, with D possibly matching TRBD1 (6 bases). The germline V and J ends were trimmed by 10 bases and 1 base, with 13 bases remaining between them. The germline gives CDR1 SNHLY, CDR2 FYNNEI. CDR3 length: 13 amino acids. CDR3 sequence reads: CAITGLENTEAFF. CDR3 nucleotide sequence: TGTGCCATCACAGGGCTTGAGAACACTGAAGCTTTCTTT.

This clonotype was observed many times. At one boundary the junction diverges from the germline segment, which might be a read error. J is TRBJ2-1 and V is TRBV5-1, with D possibly being TRBD1 or TRBD2 (5 bases each). Germline CDR1 and CDR2: SGHRS and YFSETQ. The CDR3 extends over 18 amino acids. The CDR3 DNA sequence: TGCGTCAGCAGCCTATACGGGGCCGGGGATAGCTCCTACAATGAGCAGTTCTTC. Amino acid sequence: CVSSLYGAGDSSYNEQFF.

This clonotype was picked up many times. This chain links TRBV5-5 with TRBJ2-1, with 15 bases identical to TRBD2. CDR1 SGHKS and CDR2 YYEKEE come from the germline V gene (reference sequence). The CDR3 sequence is 20 residues long. With V trimmed by 1 base and J by 7 bases, 15 bases remained unmatched. CDR3 residues: CASSLRFGLAGGHWGNEQFF. In nucleotides, the CDR3 is TGTGCCAGCAGCTTGAGGTTCGGACTAGCGGGAGGGCACTGGGGGAATGAGCAGTTCTTC.

This clonotype was observed at least ten times. The gene calls are TRBV2 and TRBJ1-4, with 8 positions matching TRBD1. The ends lost 6 bases at V and 8 bases at J; junction bases unmatched: 8. From germline, CDR1 is SNHLY and CDR2 FYNNEI. The CDR3 runs to 14 residues. CDR3 sequence reads: CASRTDRGLEKLFF. In DNA, the CDR3 is TGTGCCAGCAGGACTGACAGGGGCCTGGAAAAACTGTTTTTT.

In its sample, this clonotype was seen many times. The chain has TRBV7-2 and TRBJ2-1; D ambiguous. The CDR3 is made up of 15 amino acids. The germline CDR1 and CDR2 sequences are SGHTA and FQGNSA. The ends were cut back, 9 bases at V and 5 bases at J, with 20 bases in the middle. CDR3 bases: TGTGCCAGGCAGCACCGACTGGATGGGGACAATGAGCAGTTCTTC. This gives the protein CARQHRLDGDNEQFF. Together with reference TRBV7-2 and TRBJ2-1, the CDR3 gives the full variable domain: GAGVSQSPSNKVTEKGKDVELRCDPISGHTALYWYRQSLGQGLEFLIYFQGNSAPDKSGLPSDRFSAERTGGSVSTLTIQRTQQEDSAVYLCARQHRLDGDNEQFFGPGTRLTVL.

This clonotype occurred a few times. One end of the junction fails to match germline, which may point to a read error. The chain is built from TRBV20-1 and TRBJ1-5, with D unclear. The CDR3 consists of 14 residues. CDR1 is DFQATT, CDR2 SNEGSKA, per germline (reference sequence). The chain's CDR3 is CSTRDKKGTQPQHF. Written as DNA, the CDR3 is TGCAGTACTAGAGATAAGAAGGGAACTCAGCCCCAGCATTTT.

This sequence joins TRBV20-1 and TRBJ1-2; TRBD1 aligns across 12 bases. Germline values: CDR1 DFQATT, CDR2 SNEGSKA (reference sequence). The CDR3 contains 14 residues. V trimming: 5 bases; J trimming: 4 bases; junction bases outside the gene matches: 5. CDR3 sequence (DNA): TGCAGTGCTCGGGGACAGGGGGCAAGCTATGGCTACACCTTC. This sequence encodes CSARGQGASYGYTF.

The sample holds a few counts of this clonotype. This sequence joins TRBV20-1 and TRBJ2-3, with D uncertain. The CDR3 loop spans 12 amino acids. Germline CDR1 reads DFQATT; CDR2 reads SNEGSKA (reference sequence). The CDR3 here is CSQQDPTDTQYF. The CDR3, as DNA: TGCAGCCAGCAAGACCCCACAGATACGCAGTATTTT.

The V call is TRBV3-1, the J call TRBJ2-4, with 10 nucleotides matching TRBD2. The CDR3 covers 16 residues. Trimming at V came to 3 bases and at J to 9 bases, leaving 11 bases not matched to a gene. Germline values: CDR1 LGHDT, CDR2 YNNKEL (reference sequence). CDR3 region: CASSQGAGGPGSIQYF. CDR3 in DNA: TGTGCCAGCAGCCAGGGAGCGGGAGGGCCGGGGAGCATTCAGTACTTC.

This clonotype came up many times. This CDR3 is CASSRTLETRHEKLFF. The CDR3 bases are TGTGCCAGCAGCCGAACATTGGAGACAAGACATGAAAAACTGTTTTTT. This chain connects TRBV12-3 or TRBV12-4 to TRBJ1-4, with D unresolved. The CDR3 sequence is 16 residues long. The V gene lost 6 bases and the J gene lost 6 bases, with 20 bases spanning the gap.

In this sample, this clonotype turned up many times. The rearrangement links TRBV7-6 to TRBJ2-3; possibly TRBD1 for D (6 bases). The V and J ends lost 5 bases and 2 bases respectively, with 14 bases between them. The germline gives CDR1 SGHVS, CDR2 FNYEAQ. The CDR3 covers 15 residues. The CDR3 reads CASSRRDTFTDTQYF. CDR3 nucleotide sequence: TGTGCCAGCAGCCGCCGGGACACTTTCACAGATACGCAGTATTTT.

This clonotype has more than one count but fewer than ten. CDR3 nucleotide sequence: TGTGCCAGCTCACCAGTTGAAAGGAATGAGCAGTTCTTC. Protein: CASSPVERNEQFF. The chain carries TRBV18 and TRBJ2-1; D is unclear. Germline V gene lookup returns CDR1 KGHSH and CDR2 LQKENI. The CDR3 has 13 amino acids. Trimming cost V 2 bases and J 7 bases, with 9 bases left between them.

This clonotype was found many times. The rearrangement joins TRBV20-1 to TRBJ2-1, with D perhaps matching TRBD2 (5 bases). V dropped 0 bases and J dropped 4 bases, with 10 bases sitting between them. The CDR3 runs 14 residues. Germline loops: CDR1 DFQATT, CDR2 SNEGSKA (reference sequence). The CDR3: CSARDAEEYNEQFF. CDR3 nucleotides: TGCAGTGCTAGAGATGCGGAGGAGTACAATGAGCAGTTCTTC.

This clonotype was counted at least ten times. The V call is TRBV7-8, the J call TRBJ2-5; maybe TRBD2 (6 bases). The CDR3 has 16 amino acids. Germline V gives CDR1 SGHVS, CDR2 FQNEAQ. V was cut by 5 bases and J by 0 bases, with 16 bases left in between. The chain's CDR3 is CASSPQRAQYQETQYF. For the CDR3, the DNA is TGTGCCAGCAGCCCCCAGCGGGCCCAGTACCAAGAGACCCAGTACTTC.

The rearrangement uses TRBV20-1 and TRBJ1-4; 7 bases are a match to TRBD1. From germline, CDR1 is DFQATT and CDR2 SNEGSKA (reference sequence). This CDR3 is built from 12 residues. J was trimmed by 5 bases and V by 5 bases; bases with no gene match: 2. The CDR3 loop reads CSAGGQNEKLFF. The CDR3 DNA follows: TGCAGTGCTGGGGGACAGAATGAAAAACTGTTTTTT.

This clonotype was seen more than once but under ten times. CDR3 protein: CASSTPGLAGVDEQFF. The CDR3 DNA follows: TGTGCCAGCAGCACGCCGGGACTAGCGGGAGTGGACGAGCAGTTCTTC. The chain is built from TRBV11-3 and TRBJ2-1; TRBD2 agrees at 14 bases. The CDR3 runs to 16 residues. CDR1 is SGHNT, CDR2 YENEEA, per germline. V was pared by 5 bases and J by 10 bases, with 10 bases of the junction left unmatched.

The CDR3 loop reads CASSRLAGVNTGELFF. The CDR3 nucleotides are TGCGCCAGCAGCCGTCTAGCGGGGGTGAACACCGGGGAGCTGTTTTTT. The rearrangement uses TRBV5-1 and TRBJ2-2; 10 bases align to TRBD2. The trim removed 4 bases at V and 1 base at J, leaving 4 bases unmatched. Looked up from germline, CDR1 is SGHRS and CDR2 is YFSETQ. The CDR3 is made up of 16 amino acids.

This clonotype was counted many times. The chain links TRBV6-1 to TRBJ1-5, with D possibly TRBD1 on 5 matching bases. V dropped 5 bases and J dropped 6 bases, with 23 bases sitting between them. Germline values: CDR1 MNHNS, CDR2 SASEGT. The CDR3 totals 17 residues. The CDR3 spells CASSRPEAVQGGQPQHF. The CDR3, as DNA: TGTGCCAGCAGTCGCCCCGAAGCGGTTCAGGGTGGTCAGCCCCAGCATTTT.

In its sample, this clonotype was seen a few times. The rearrangement joins TRBV5-1 to TRBJ1-1; D unclear. The CDR3 consists of 14 residues. Between the trimmed V and J ends, which lost 0 bases and 8 bases, there was a span of 14 bases. Germline CDR1 is SGHRS and CDR2 is YFSETQ. In nucleotides, the CDR3 is TGCGCCAGCAGCTTGGGGGTCCGGCGGACCGAAGCTTTCTTT. Its translation: CASSLGVRRTEAFF.

This clonotype was detected a few times. The chain uses TRBV18 and TRBJ2-1; 10 bases are shared with TRBD2. The CDR3 runs 19 residues. V dropped 0 bases and J dropped 3; count of bases not matched to a gene: 11. Germline V gene sequence: CDR1 KGHSH, CDR2 LQKENI. CDR3 loop: CASSPPTGPLAGVYNEQFF. The CDR3 region has the DNA TGTGCCAGCTCACCACCCACCGGACCCCTAGCGGGAGTCTACAATGAGCAGTTCTTC.